Each of the 17 T cell receptor beta chains below was sequenced from the same sample in a study of blood T cell repertoires in COVID-19 (dated by TCRdb to the early 2020s). Libraries came from the immunoSEQ multiplex PCR assay. TCRdb mirrors the immuneACCESS table, restricted to in-frame sequences. Some clones are absent from its copies; in checked studies, under half trace to an unresolved V gene, and the reason for the others is unknown. In all, the sample holds 200,000 to 300,000 clones, and more than 75% of those were seen once. The ten largest clonotypes hold around 5% of the sample. The material sequenced was peripheral blood. The receptors were sampled from a woman aged 60 to 75 with COVID-19, enrolled during active disease.

This rearrangement joins TRBV6-2 or TRBV6-3 to TRBJ1-1, with a weak D call TRBD1 (5 bases). The CDR3 extends over 17 amino acids. The ends were cut back, 0 bases at V and 6 bases at J, with 20 bases in the middle. CDR1 MNHEY and CDR2 SVGEGT come from the germline V gene. CDR3: CASSYSSGDPMVAEAFF. The CDR3 bases are TGTGCCAGCAGTTACTCGAGCGGGGACCCGATGGTCGCTGAAGCTTTCTTT.

V gene TRBV4-1 combines with J gene TRBJ2-7; TRBD2 is a possible D gene (7 bases). The germline V and J ends were trimmed by 4 bases and 4 bases, with 14 bases remaining between them. The CDR3 spans 14 residues. The V gene's germline CDR1 is MGHRA and CDR2 YSYEKL. CDR3 bases: TGCGCCAGCAGCCGAGGAGGGGGGGTATACGAGCAGTACTTC. It is translated as CASSRGGGVYEQYF.

V is TRBV4-1 and J is TRBJ2-1; D not resolved. The V gene lost 0 bases and the J gene lost 3 bases, with 9 bases spanning the gap. Germline CDR1 reads MGHRA; CDR2 reads YSYEKL. CDR3 length equals 15 residues. The chain's CDR3 is CASSQDRSFYNEQFF. The CDR3 DNA is TGCGCCAGCAGCCAAGATCGGTCCTTCTACAATGAGCAGTTCTTC.

This sequence joins TRBV6-1 and TRBJ2-7, with D perhaps TRBD2 (6 bases). V was pared by 1 base and J by 6 bases, with 16 bases between. The germline CDR1 and CDR2 sequences are MNHNS and SASEGT. The CDR3 runs to 15 residues. Written as DNA, the CDR3 is TGTGCCAGCAGTGAAGTTGTCGGGAGATTGGGCGAGCAGTACTTC. Protein product: CASSEVVGRLGEQYF.

Points on this clone: Other DNA sequences in the same sample also yield this CDR3. The chain uses TRBV5-1 and TRBJ2-7; 11 bases map to TRBD2. This CDR3 contains 15 residues. The V gene end was trimmed by 4 bases and the J gene end by 2 bases; junction bases not matched to a gene: 5. Per germline, CDR1 SGHRS and CDR2 YFSETQ. The CDR3 DNA follows: TGCGCCAGCAGCCCCCGACTAGCGGGAACCTACGAGCAGTACTTC. It codes for CASSPRLAGTYEQYF.

J is TRBJ2-1 and V is TRBV7-9, with TRBD1 matching 9 bases. Germline lookup yields CDR1 SEHNR and CDR2 FQNEAQ (reference sequence). After removal of 4 bases from V and 4 bases from J, the junction contained 11 bases not matched to a gene. This CDR3 comprises 17 residues. CDR3 region: CASSSPLPGQGYNEQFF. The CDR3 coding sequence is TGTGCCAGCAGCTCGCCTCTACCAGGACAGGGGTACAATGAGCAGTTCTTC. Full variable domain (outside the CDR3, taken from reference TRBV7-9 and TRBJ2-1): DTGVSQNPRHKITKRGQNVTFRCDPISEHNRLYWYRQTLGQGPEFLTYFQNEAQLEKSRLLSDRFSAERPKGSFSTLEIQRTEQGDSAMYLCASSSPLPGQGYNEQFFGPGTRLTVL.

J is TRBJ1-1 and V is TRBV5-1, with 8 bases identical to TRBD1. The junction had 6 bases not matched to a gene; V was cut back by 3 bases and J by 5 bases. The CDR3 runs 14 residues. Germline-derived CDR1 and CDR2 are SGHRS and YFSETQ. The DNA for the CDR3 is TGCGCCAGCAGCTCGGTCACAGGGGGGACTGAAGCTTTCTTT. It is translated as CASSSVTGGTEAFF.

This clone was observed once. The chain employs TRBV10-3 and TRBJ1-5, with D possibly matching TRBD1 (5 bases). Trimming stripped 3 bases from V and 0 bases from J, with 9 bases between. The CDR3 is 15 residues long. In germline, CDR1 is ENHRY, CDR2 SYGVKD. The CDR3 here is CAISEGEYSNQPQHF. The CDR3 nucleotides read TGTGCCATCAGTGAAGGGGAATATAGCAATCAGCCCCAGCATTTT.

This chain joins TRBV28 and TRBJ2-5; a possible D gene is TRBD1 (7 bases). The V gene's germline CDR1 is MDHEN and CDR2 SYDVKM. Trimming left V 5 bases short and J 2 bases short, with 15 bases between. The CDR3 has 15 residues. CDR3 sequence reads: CASSEGGAGQETQYF. DNA for the CDR3: TGTGCCAGCAGTGAAGGGGGCGCGGGGCAAGAGACCCAGTACTTC.

This clone appeared once. The chain couples TRBV7-3 to TRBJ2-1; the D is unclear. This CDR3 region has 15 residues. Trimming left V 2 bases short and J 4 bases short, with 12 bases between. CDR1 and CDR2 (germline): SGHTA, FQGTGA. The CDR3 DNA reads TGTGCCAGCAGCTTACAGGCAACAAGTTACAATGAGCAGTTCTTC. Translation: CASSLQATSYNEQFF.

The chain uses TRBV30 and TRBJ1-6; D possibly corresponds to TRBD1 (5 bases). Germline V gene lookup returns CDR1 GTSNPN and CDR2 SVGIG (reference sequence). The CDR3 contains 14 residues. V lost 3 bases to trimming and J lost 9 bases, with 15 bases between them. CDR3 DNA sequence: TGTGCCTGGAGCACGCGGGGGAACGGTTCACCCCTCCACTTT. Protein product: CAWSTRGNGSPLHF.

The CDR3 DNA follows: TGTGCCAGCAGCCAAGAACAGGGAAAATATAGCAATCAGCCCCAGCATTTT. This codes for CASSQEQGKYSNQPQHF. V is TRBV14 and J is TRBJ1-5, with D maybe TRBD1 (6 bases). Germline-derived CDR1 and CDR2 are SGHDN and FVKESK. The CDR3 extends over 17 amino acids. Trimming cost V 0 bases and J 0 bases, with 12 bases left between them.

The chain carries TRBV19 and TRBJ2-1, with 7 positions matching TRBD2. The V gene's germline CDR1 is LNHDA and CDR2 SQIVND (reference sequence). V gave up 6 bases and J gave up 6 bases; unmatched junction bases: 2. CDR3 length: 12 residues. CDR3 in DNA: TGTGCCAGTAGGGGCGGGGGCAATGAGCAGTTCTTC. Protein product: CASRGGGNEQFF.

V gene TRBV2 combines with J gene TRBJ1-6, with D possibly being TRBD1 (5 bases). Germline values: CDR1 SNHLY, CDR2 FYNNEI. V dropped 4 bases and J dropped 3 bases, with 7 bases sitting between them. The CDR3 has 14 residues. CDR3 region: CASSGQRYNSPLHF. The CDR3 DNA reads TGTGCCAGCAGTGGACAGCGCTATAATTCACCCCTCCACTTT.

The rearrangement joins TRBV3-1 (or the pseudogene TRBV3-2) to TRBJ2-3; 9 bases fit TRBD2. Germline-derived CDR1 and CDR2 are LGHDT and YNNKEL (reference sequence). Unmatched junction bases numbered 9, after V lost 4 bases and J lost 4 bases. The CDR3 has 16 amino acids. The CDR3: CASSLVAGAAADTQYF. In DNA, the CDR3 is TGTGCCAGCAGCCTGGTAGCGGGAGCAGCCGCAGATACGCAGTATTTT.

J is TRBJ1-2 and V is TRBV27; no clear D gene. Germline values: CDR1 MNHEY, CDR2 SMNVEV (reference sequence). The CDR3 sequence is 13 residues long. V lost 3 bases and J 8 bases, leaving 13 bases between the germline ends. CDR3 DNA sequence: TGTGCCAGCAGTTTTTCGGCGACTGGCGGCTACACCTTC. Its translation is CASSFSATGGYTF.

This rearrangement joins TRBV6-5 to TRBJ2-7; D not resolved. V lost 2 bases to trimming and J lost 1 base, with 15 bases between them. The germline gives CDR1 MNHEY, CDR2 SVGAGI. The CDR3 sequence is 16 residues long. The CDR3 reads CASSYEPRRGSYEQYF. The CDR3 DNA reads as TGTGCCAGCAGTTACGAGCCCCGTCGAGGTTCCTACGAGCAGTACTTC.